The entry below gives a single T cell receptor (beta chain) sequence along with its context. Its antigen remains unknown. The source of the sample is a study of T cells in Graves' hyperthyroidism and ophthalmopathy. General study results and limits: With a median lead of approximately 6 months before onset, the model predicted ophthalmopathy.

Any patient presenting with uncontrolled infection, other autoimmune disease, pregnancy or lactation was left out. Germline-derived CDR1 and CDR2 are DFQATT and SNEGSKA (reference sequence). This CDR3 is built from 15 residues. Trimming at V came to 2 bases and at J to 6 bases, leaving 6 bases not matched to a gene. Amplified TCR beta CDR3 regions came from RNA transcripts. In the first-round RT-PCR of the TCR CDR3, the HTBI primer set was used. One entry per CDR3 protein results from TCRdb running MiXCR on the multiplex PCR reads. The sample carries hundreds of thousands of distinct CDR3 sequences, approximately 14% recorded once.

The rearrangement uses TRBV20-1 and TRBJ1-6; 8 bases match TRBD1. This receptor was obtained from a woman between 18 and 30 years old with Graves' hyperthyroidism that later progressed to Graves' ophthalmopathy. Sequenced material: blood. CDR3 sequence (DNA): TGCAGTGCTAGACTCAGGACAGGGCCTAATTCACCCCTCCACTTT. It encodes CSARLRTGPNSPLHF.